The text below deals with one TCR beta chain. Its specificity is unknown. The data were obtained in a study of blood T cells in healthy people across ages. Primers used in a second PCR of about 7 to 12 cycles were a sample-barcoded 5' primer and a J-beta primer mix. TCRdb passed the 5' RACE reads through MiXCR, listing each CDR3 protein once. In the table there are approximately 880,000 distinct CDR3 sequences, approximately 49% of which are singletons. The study's findings and limits: No conclusive comparison of naive versus antigen-experienced cells was possible with unsorted PBMCs. More naive CD4+ cells and higher diversity marked long-lived donors relative to aged donors.

The sample consisted of blood. The TCR comes from a young man in good health.

In DNA form, the CDR3 reads TGTGCCAGCAGTGAATCCACCTACGAGCAGTACTTC. Residues: CASSESTYEQYF. This chain uses TRBV25-1 with TRBJ2-7; no firm D call. Germline CDR1 MGHDK, CDR2 SYGVNS. V gave up 1 base and J gave up 2 bases, with 3 bases separating them. The length of the CDR3 is 12 residues.